The 10 T cell receptor beta chains reported below all come from one sample, sequenced in a study of human T cells and chemical hapten exposure. Time point in this sample: healthy volunteer bleed at 2 weeks. Total RNA was isolated from unfractionated whole blood. TCRdb analysed the RACE reads with MiXCR anew, one entry per CDR3 protein. The top ten hold 2.9% of the sample, which has 80,000 to 100,000 distinct CDR3 sequences, over 8% seen once. Sample: whole blood. The receptor set was obtained from a female donor in good health. Some clones in this sample may be carry-over from other donors' samples.

At least ten counts were recorded for this clonotype. The J gene is TRBJ2-7, the V gene TRBV28; 7 bases agree with TRBD2. V was pared by 5 bases and J by 5 bases, with 15 bases of the junction left unmatched. CDR1 and CDR2 from the germline V gene are MDHEN and SYDVKM. This CDR3 is built from 16 residues. The CDR3 loop is CASSPSRPGGSHEQYF. CDR3 DNA: TGTGCCAGCAGTCCTTCCCGCCCGGGAGGTAGCCACGAGCAGTACTTC.

This clonotype was found a few times. The chain joins TRBV28 to TRBJ2-4; D may be TRBD2 (6 bases). Trimming removed 4 bases at V and 4 bases at J, with 11 bases between. Germline CDR1 is MDHEN and CDR2 is SYDVKM. This CDR3 is built from 14 residues. Here the CDR3 reads CASSSLGGKNIQYF. CDR3 nucleotides: TGTGCCAGCAGTTCCCTCGGGGGTAAAAACATTCAGTACTTC.

In its sample, this clonotype was seen a few times. The chain employs TRBV12-3 or TRBV12-4 and TRBJ1-2; D unresolved. The length of the CDR3 is 13 residues. Between the trimmed V and J ends, which lost 0 bases and 4 bases, there was a span of 6 bases. The CDR3 DNA sequence: TGTGCCAGCAGTTTAGCCAGGTCCTATGGCTACACCTTC. This gives the protein CASSLARSYGYTF.

This chain joins TRBV4-1 and TRBJ2-7; D is perhaps TRBD1 or TRBD2 (5 bases each). This CDR3 comprises 13 residues. Germline CDR1 and CDR2: MGHRA and YSYEKL. Trimming removed 4 bases at V and 3 bases at J, with 10 bases between. In DNA, the CDR3 is TGCGCCAGCAGCCCCCTTGGGGGCTACGAGCAGTACTTC. Translating it yields CASSPLGGYEQYF.

This clonotype was detected ten times or more. The rearrangement links TRBV12-3 or TRBV12-4 to TRBJ2-5; TRBD2 matches at 11 bases. The CDR3 is 15 amino acids. The J segment lost 7 bases and the V segment lost 6 bases, leaving 10 bases of the junction unmatched. Written as DNA, the CDR3 is TGTGCCAGCAGCACCACTAGCGGGAGTCGTTTGACCCAGTACTTC. Its protein is CASSTTSGSRLTQYF.

This clonotype was recorded a few times. The rearrangement uses TRBV10-3 and TRBJ2-3; D possibly corresponds to TRBD2 (6 bases). This CDR3 has 12 amino acids. Germline V lookup: CDR1 ENHRY, CDR2 SYGVKD. V lost 11 bases to trimming and J lost 4 bases, with 13 bases between them. DNA for the CDR3: TGTGCCGCGGGACTCGGAGCAGATACGCAGTATTTT. Its translation: CAAGLGADTQYF.

V usage is TRBV29-1 and J usage is TRBJ1-2; TRBD1 matches 8 bases. The V gene end was trimmed by 0 bases and the J gene end by 1 base; junction bases not matched to a gene: 7. The CDR3 covers 16 residues. CDR1 is SQVTM, CDR2 ANQGSEA, per germline. This CDR3 reads CSVEDPAGGNNYGYTF. The CDR3 region has the DNA TGCAGCGTTGAAGATCCTGCAGGGGGCAATAACTATGGCTACACCTTC.

The table lists this clonotype with a few counts. The chain is built from TRBV5-1 and TRBJ2-1; D is unclear. V was shortened by 3 bases and J by 0 bases, with 13 bases between the two germline ends. Germline CDR1 reads SGHRS; CDR2 reads YFSETQ. The CDR3 covers 16 residues. The CDR3 nucleotides read TGCGCCAGCAGCTCGTCCCCCCCAAGCTCCTACAATGAGCAGTTCTTC. Encoded protein: CASSSSPPSSYNEQFF.

This clonotype was picked up many times. The chain combines TRBV27 with TRBJ2-5; the D is unclear. CDR1 is MNHEY and CDR2 is SMNVEV in the germline V gene (reference sequence). With 2 bases removed from V and 5 bases from J, the gap between germline ends came to 9 bases. There are 13 residues in the CDR3. CDR3 sequence (DNA): TGTGCCAGCAGTTTAAGAGGTCCGGAGACCCAGTACTTC. Translating it yields CASSLRGPETQYF.

This clonotype was recorded a few times. The chain couples TRBV27 to TRBJ2-7; unclear D gene. With 3 bases removed from V and 7 bases from J, the gap between germline ends came to 13 bases. The CDR3 totals 13 residues. CDR1 is MNHEY, CDR2 SMNVEV, per germline (reference sequence). CDR3 in amino acids: CASSFYQRGEQYF. In nucleotides, the CDR3 is TGTGCCAGCAGTTTTTACCAAAGAGGAGAGCAGTACTTC.